The clone carrying this T cell receptor (beta chain) showed up just once. As yet, its antigen is unknown. Healthy donors had no documented immune events, such as infections, while sampled. The data were taken from a study of identifying expanded T cells in peripheral blood. This CDR3 comprises 16 residues. With 4 bases removed from V and 5 bases from J, the gap between germline ends came to 23 bases. The germline V gene has CDR1 GTSNPN and CDR2 SVGIG (reference sequence). Study results and limitations: Differentially abundant clones: about 1.2 between replicates, about 17 at roughly 13 days, around 20 at four.

Only in-frame clones appear in the TCRdb table, and some are missing; sequencing was by immunoSEQ multiplex PCR. The repertoire holds about 53,000 clones, with approximately 83% as singletons. The V call is TRBV30, the J call TRBJ2-5; perhaps TRBD2 as D (6 bases). The sequence was collected from a person between 18 and 75 years old in good health. The material sequenced was blood. The CDR3 sequence: CAWTHRGTWDGETQYF. In DNA form, the CDR3 reads TGTGCCTGGACCCACCGAGGGACTTGGGATGGGGAGACCCAGTACTTC.